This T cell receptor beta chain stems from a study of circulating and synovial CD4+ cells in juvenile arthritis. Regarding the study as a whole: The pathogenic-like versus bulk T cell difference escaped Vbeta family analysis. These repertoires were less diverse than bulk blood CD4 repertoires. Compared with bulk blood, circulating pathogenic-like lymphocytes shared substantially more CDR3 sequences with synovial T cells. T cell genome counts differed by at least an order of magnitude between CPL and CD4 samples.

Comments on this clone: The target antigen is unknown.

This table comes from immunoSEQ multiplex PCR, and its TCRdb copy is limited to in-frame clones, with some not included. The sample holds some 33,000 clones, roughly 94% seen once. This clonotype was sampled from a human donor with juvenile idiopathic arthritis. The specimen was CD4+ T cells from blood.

The CDR3: CASSLAAGELFF. As DNA, the CDR3 is TGTGCCAGCAGCTTGGCGGCCGGGGAGCTGTTTTTT. V gene TRBV5-5 combines with J gene TRBJ2-2; D uncertain. The CDR3 contains 12 residues. The V gene's germline CDR1 is SGHKS and CDR2 YYEKEE (reference sequence). The ends were cut back, 0 bases at V and 6 bases at J, with 3 bases in the middle.